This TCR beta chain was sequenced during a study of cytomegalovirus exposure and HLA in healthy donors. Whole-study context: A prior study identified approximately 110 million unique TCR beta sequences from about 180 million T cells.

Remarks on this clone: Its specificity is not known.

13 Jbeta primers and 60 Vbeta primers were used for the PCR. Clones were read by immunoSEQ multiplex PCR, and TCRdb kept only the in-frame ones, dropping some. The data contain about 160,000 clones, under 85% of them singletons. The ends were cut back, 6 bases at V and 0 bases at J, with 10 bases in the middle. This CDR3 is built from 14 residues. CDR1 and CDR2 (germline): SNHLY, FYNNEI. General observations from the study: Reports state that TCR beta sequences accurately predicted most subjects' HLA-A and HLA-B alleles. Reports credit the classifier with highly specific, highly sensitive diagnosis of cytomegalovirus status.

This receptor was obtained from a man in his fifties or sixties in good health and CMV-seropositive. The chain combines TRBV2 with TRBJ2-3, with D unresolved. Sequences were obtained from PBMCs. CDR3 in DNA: TGTGCCAGCAGCTGGAGAGGCAGCACAGATACGCAGTATTTT. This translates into CASSWRGSTDTQYF.